One and the same sample provided the 25 T cell receptor beta chains below, sequenced in a study of T cells in Graves' hyperthyroidism and ophthalmopathy. Amplification yielded TCR beta CDR3 regions, with RNA transcripts as the source. Carried out on the TCR CDR3, a first-round RT-PCR used the HTBI primer set. TCRdb redid the calling of the multiplex PCR reads with MiXCR, one entry per CDR3 protein. The sample includes more than 500,000 distinct CDR3 sequences, roughly 50% of them seen just once. Specimen: peripheral blood or thyroid tissue (not recorded which). The receptors were gathered from an adult woman with Graves' disease, either hyperthyroidism or ophthalmopathy (not recorded which).

This clonotype was seen many times. The V call is TRBV6-6, the J call TRBJ2-7; the D call may be TRBD1 or TRBD2 (5 bases each). The CDR3 loop spans 13 amino acids. V lost 5 bases and J lost 3, with 11 bases in between. Looked up from germline, CDR1 is MNHNY and CDR2 is SVGAGI (reference sequence). CDR3: CASSPLGGYEQYF. The CDR3 DNA sequence: TGTGCCAGCAGTCCACTTGGGGGCTACGAGCAGTACTTC.

This chain joins TRBV7-6 and TRBJ2-7, with 8 positions matching TRBD2. Per germline, CDR1 SGHVS and CDR2 FNYEAQ. There are 14 residues in the CDR3. V gave up 5 bases and J gave up 2 bases; unmatched junction bases: 5. The chain's CDR3 is CASSISGIPYEQYF. In DNA form, the CDR3 reads TGTGCCAGCAGCATTAGCGGGATCCCCTACGAGCAGTACTTC. Full variable domain (remainder filled in from reference TRBV7-6 and TRBJ2-7): GAGVSQSPRYKVTKRGQDVALRCDPISGHVSLYWYRQALGQGPEFLTYFNYEAQQDKSGLPNDRFSAERPEGSISTLTIQRTEQRDSAMYRCASSISGIPYEQYFGPGTRLTVT.

The genes are TRBV25-1 and TRBJ1-1, with D maybe TRBD1 (6 bases). V shed 4 bases and J shed 1 base, with 13 bases lying between them. The germline V gene has CDR1 MGHDK and CDR2 SYGVNS. The CDR3 totals 15 residues. The CDR3 protein is CASSARQVPNTEAFF. CDR3 nucleotide sequence: TGTGCCAGCAGTGCGAGACAGGTACCGAACACTGAAGCTTTCTTT.

The genes are TRBV10-3 and TRBJ1-2; D unclear. Trimming shortened V by 7 bases and J by 3 bases, and 12 bases separated the two germline ends. The CDR3 loop spans 13 amino acids. From germline, CDR1 is ENHRY and CDR2 SYGVKD. Here the CDR3 reads CAIKPGLDYGYTF. The CDR3 DNA follows: TGTGCCATCAAGCCTGGACTCGACTATGGCTACACCTTC.

In nucleotides, the CDR3 is TGTGCCAGCAGTGATCAGGGGCTAGGACAGCCCCAGCATTTT. This encodes CASSDQGLGQPQHF. This chain joins TRBV2 and TRBJ1-5; D is perhaps TRBD1 (6 bases). Germline-derived CDR1 and CDR2 are SNHLY and FYNNEI. This CDR3 region has 14 residues. Trimming stripped 3 bases from V and 7 bases from J, with 13 bases between.

This sequence joins TRBV5-1 and TRBJ1-2, with D unresolved. Trimming stripped 6 bases from V and 8 bases from J, with 8 bases between. The CDR3 totals 10 residues. The germline V gene encodes CDR1 SGHRS and CDR2 YFSETQ. The CDR3 nucleotides read TGCGCCAGCACCCTGTCGGGCTACACCTTC. Translated, it gives CASTLSGYTF. The complete variable domain, with remaining parts taken from reference TRBV5-1 and TRBJ1-2, reads KAGVTQTPRYLIKTRGQQVTLSCSPISGHRSVSWYQQTPGQGLQFLFEYFSETQRNKGNFPGRFSGRQFSNSRSEMNVSTLELGDSALYLCASTLSGYTFGSGTRLTVV.

This clonotype was counted many times. The chain is built from TRBV14 and TRBJ1-1; D is undetermined. In germline, CDR1 is SGHDN, CDR2 FVKESK. CDR3 length equals 12 residues. Trimming stripped 3 bases from V and 3 bases from J, with 5 bases between. CDR3 sequence: CASSQRYTEAFF. The CDR3 nucleotides are TGTGCCAGCAGCCAGAGATACACTGAAGCTTTCTTT.

With regard to this clonotype: Given a much more abundant clone one base away, this may be a read error. The conserved closing phenylalanine or tryptophan is absent in this CDR3, likely reflecting a read error. The rearrangement links TRBV10-3 to TRBJ2-7, with D possibly TRBD2 on 6 matching bases. The CDR3 is made up of 13 amino acids. CDR1 and CDR2 (germline): ENHRY, SYGVKD. The CDR3 DNA reads TGTGCCAGCAGTTCACAGGAGGGTTACGAGCAGTACCTC. This translates into CASSSQEGYEQYL.

This clonotype was seen many times. The V call is TRBV29-1, the J call TRBJ1-2, with D perhaps matching TRBD1 (6 bases). Trimming shortened V by 5 bases and J by 2 bases, and 12 bases separated the two germline ends. This CDR3 comprises 13 residues. From germline, CDR1 is SQVTM and CDR2 ANQGSEA. CDR3: CSVLQTGNYGYTF. CDR3 bases: TGCAGCGTTTTGCAAACAGGGAACTATGGCTACACCTTC.

This clonotype has a count of ten or more. The V call is TRBV9, the J call TRBJ1-2; D might be TRBD1 (5 bases). V was shortened by 3 bases and J by 7 bases, with 16 bases between the two germline ends. Germline V lookup: CDR1 SGDLS, CDR2 YYNGEE. CDR3 length equals 14 residues. The CDR3 DNA reads TGTGCCAGCAGCGGCAGGGATGTCGGGGGTGGCTACACCTTC. It specifies CASSGRDVGGGYTF.

This clonotype was recorded at least ten times. The V and J genes are TRBV9 and TRBJ1-2; possible D gene TRBD1, 5 bases. V was trimmed by 0 bases and J by 5 bases, leaving 5 bases between them. The germline gives CDR1 SGDLS, CDR2 YYNGEE. CDR3 length equals 12 residues. DNA for the CDR3: TGTGCCAGCAGCGTAGCAGGGTATGGCTACACCTTC. The encoded protein is CASSVAGYGYTF.

This chain links TRBV29-1 with TRBJ2-5, with a tentative D call TRBD1 (5 bases). Trimming shortened V by 6 bases and J by 1 base, and 21 bases separated the two germline ends. CDR3 length: 16 residues. Looked up from germline, CDR1 is SQVTM and CDR2 is ANQGSEA. CDR3 sequence reads: CSVASSLEGAQETQYF. CDR3 in DNA: TGCAGCGTCGCCAGCAGCTTGGAAGGGGCCCAAGAGACCCAGTACTTC.

This clonotype came up many times. The CDR3 loop is CASLDGGRYEQYF. Here the CDR3 DNA reads TGTGCCAGCCTCGACGGGGGCAGATACGAGCAGTACTTC. This rearrangement joins TRBV6-6 to TRBJ2-7, with D perhaps assigned TRBD1 or TRBD2 (6 bases each). V lost 8 bases and J 4 bases, leaving 15 bases between the germline ends. The V gene's germline CDR1 is MNHNY and CDR2 SVGAGI (reference sequence). The CDR3 is 13 amino acids.

This clonotype was observed many times. V is TRBV6-1 and J is TRBJ1-5; 7 positions agree with TRBD1. This CDR3 spans 14 amino acids. The germline V gene has CDR1 MNHNS and CDR2 SASEGT. V lost 9 bases to trimming and J lost 9 bases; unmatched junction nucleotides: 14. The CDR3 nucleotides read TGTGCCAGTAGTACAGGGGTAACGGTTTGGCCCCAGCATTTT. It specifies CASSTGVTVWPQHF.

This chain connects TRBV7-9 to TRBJ2-7; 7 positions agree with TRBD2. The germline V gene encodes CDR1 SEHNR and CDR2 FQNEAQ (reference sequence). The CDR3 loop spans 17 amino acids. V trimming: 6 bases; J trimming: 4 bases; junction bases outside the gene matches: 18. The CDR3 bases are TGTGCCAGCAGTCCGCGCCCGACCTGGGGAGCGGGGTACGAGCAGTACTTC. This codes for CASSPRPTWGAGYEQYF.

In its sample, this clonotype was seen a few times. J is TRBJ2-5 and V is TRBV10-3; 7 positions agree with TRBD2. Germline lookup yields CDR1 ENHRY and CDR2 SYGVKD. V was clipped by 10 bases and J by 1 base; unmatched bases: 3. This CDR3 has 12 residues. The DNA of the CDR3 is TGTGCCACCACGGGGGGCCAAGAGACCCAGTACTTC. Protein: CATTGGQETQYF.

The CDR3 region has the DNA TGTGCCAGCAGCTCTACGATCAATCAGCCCCAGCATTTT. Its protein is CASSSTINQPQHF. This chain links TRBV11-2 with TRBJ1-5; D uncertain. V shed 4 bases and J shed 3 bases, with 7 bases lying between them. This CDR3 region has 13 residues. Germline V CDR1 and CDR2: SGHAT, FQNNGV.

At least ten counts were recorded for this clonotype. The genes are TRBV28 and TRBJ1-5; no reliable D call. The CDR3 contains 14 residues. The V end lost 6 bases, the J end lost 4 bases, and 13 bases lay between the germline ends. Per germline, CDR1 MDHEN and CDR2 SYDVKM. The CDR3 region is CASREDRANQPQHF. The CDR3 coding sequence is TGTGCCAGCAGAGAAGATAGGGCTAATCAGCCCCAGCATTTT.

The chain employs TRBV20-1 and TRBJ2-5; 7 bases fit TRBD2. The junction had 10 bases not matched to a gene; V was cut back by 3 bases and J by 9 bases. The CDR3 spans 13 residues. CDR1 and CDR2 (germline): DFQATT, SNEGSKA (reference sequence). For the CDR3, the DNA is TGCAGTGCTAGTAAAGGGGACTATCAGCCCCAGTACTTC. Protein sequence: CSASKGDYQPQYF.

Ten or more counts support this clonotype. The chain uses TRBV20-1 and TRBJ2-7, with D possibly being TRBD2 (6 bases). CDR1 is DFQATT and CDR2 is SNEGSKA in the germline V gene (reference sequence). Deletions cut 5 bases from V and 6 bases from J, with 20 bases between. The CDR3 is made up of 14 amino acids. The CDR3: CSAGDGGYGREQYF. CDR3 sequence (DNA): TGCAGTGCTGGGGATGGGGGGTACGGCCGCGAGCAGTACTTC.

In this sample, this clonotype turned up a few times. The CDR3 DNA sequence: TGTGCCACCAGTGATCCCCGGGACAGGGTCGTGGATACGCCCCAGCATTTT. Encoded protein: CATSDPRDRVVDTPQHF. The chain uses TRBV24-1 and TRBJ1-5, with TRBD1 identical over 9 bases. Per the germline V gene, CDR1 is KGHDR and CDR2 is SFDVKD. The CDR3 is 17 amino acids. J gave up 9 bases and V 3 bases, and 14 bases lay outside the gene matches.

Points on this clonotype: Without the conserved terminal phenylalanine or tryptophan, this CDR3 likely stems from a read error. This chain uses TRBV6-1 with TRBJ2-5; D gene unclear. The CDR3 is made up of 13 amino acids. Trimming cost V 5 bases and J 5 bases, with 12 bases left between them. The germline gives CDR1 MNHNS, CDR2 SASEGT. CDR3 bases: TGTGCCAGCAGTCCCCGCGAGGTGGAGACCCAGTACCTC. Amino acids: CASSPREVETQYL.

This clonotype has ten or more counts. The chain couples TRBV20-1 to TRBJ2-2; D perhaps matches TRBD2 (6 bases). This CDR3 region has 14 residues. The V gene lost 5 bases and the J gene lost 2 bases, with 12 bases spanning the gap. The germline V gene has CDR1 DFQATT and CDR2 SNEGSKA (reference sequence). In nucleotides, the CDR3 is TGCAGTGCTCTCCGGGAGCTAAACACCGGGGAGCTGTTTTTT. Its translation is CSALRELNTGELFF.

This clonotype was recorded only once. CDR3 residues: CASSLGQGAGAFF. The CDR3 DNA reads as TGTGCCAGCAGCTTGGGACAGGGGGCGGGGGCTTTCTTT. The chain couples TRBV5-5 to TRBJ1-1; 10 bases align to TRBD1. In germline, CDR1 is SGHKS, CDR2 YYEKEE (reference sequence). The CDR3 is 13 amino acids. J gave up 11 bases and V 0 bases, and 4 bases lay outside the gene matches.

As to this clonotype: With a much larger clone just one base away, this may be a read error. The chain combines TRBV4-1 with TRBJ1-6; TRBD1 is a possible D gene (6 bases). The V gene's germline CDR1 is MGHRA and CDR2 YSYEKL. The CDR3 totals 15 residues. The CDR3 nucleotides read TGCGCCAACAGCCAGATTCACAGGGTAGAATCACCCCTCCACTTT. Protein product: CANSQIHRVESPLHF.